The 12 T cell receptor beta chains listed next were all sequenced from one sample in a study of read filtering for tumor transcriptome and immune sequencing. The library was built from about 400 ng RNA with molecular barcoded adaptors for alpha/delta and beta/gamma chains. TCRdb fed the reads into MiXCR, producing one record per CDR3 protein. The sample includes approximately 37,000 distinct CDR3 sequences, about 15% of them seen just once. The sequenced sample consisted of a population of CD138-negative cells sorted from bone marrow. The receptors originated from a donor aged 40 or over with multiple myeloma.

Ten or more counts support this clonotype. V is TRBV20-1 and J is TRBJ2-3; 7 positions agree with TRBD2. Germline trimming cut 1 base from V and 2 bases from J; bases unmatched to any gene: 3. The CDR3 length is 14 residues. Germline lookup yields CDR1 DFQATT and CDR2 SNEGSKA (reference sequence). This chain's CDR3 is CSARVSGITDTQYF. In nucleotides, the CDR3 is TGCAGTGCTAGAGTAAGCGGGATCACAGATACGCAGTATTTT.

This clonotype is a singleton in its sample. The CDR3 does not end in the conserved phenylalanine or tryptophan, so this is likely a read error. In DNA, the CDR3 is TGTGCCAGCAGCCCCCGGGGCGGGGGGCCCGGGGAGCTGTTTCTT. This encodes CASSPRGGGPGELFL. V and J are TRBV7-2 and TRBJ2-2; 8 nucleotides match TRBD2. Germline CDR1 SGHTA, CDR2 FQGNSA. The CDR3 totals 15 residues. Trimming at V came to 5 bases and at J to 6 bases, leaving 8 bases not matched to a gene.

The J gene is TRBJ2-2, the V gene TRBV15; D is uncertain. Trimming shortened V by 6 bases and J by 8 bases, and 7 bases separated the two germline ends. The CDR3 sequence is 11 residues long. Per germline, CDR1 LNHNV and CDR2 YYDKDF (reference sequence). The CDR3 reads CATSGTGELFF. The CDR3 DNA sequence: TGTGCCACCAGTGGAACTGGGGAGCTGTTTTTT. Full variable domain (outside the CDR3, taken from reference TRBV15 and TRBJ2-2): DAMVIQNPRYQVTQFGKPVTLSCSQTLNHNVMYWYQQKSSQAPKLLFHYYDKDFNNEADTPDNFQSRRPNTSFCFLDIRSPGLGDTAMYLCATSGTGELFFGEGSRLTVL.

In its sample, this clonotype was seen many times. The J gene is TRBJ2-1, the V gene TRBV19; D ambiguous. The V and J ends lost 6 bases and 9 bases respectively, with 12 bases between them. CDR3 length: 12 residues. Looked up from germline, CDR1 is LNHDA and CDR2 is SQIVND (reference sequence). In nucleotides, the CDR3 is TGTGCCAGTAGGCAAGGGAAGGGTGAGCAGTTCTTC. This sequence encodes CASRQGKGEQFF.

Ten or more counts support this clonotype. CDR3 DNA sequence: TGCAGCGCCAACCGGGGGGCAGGCACTGAAGCTTTCTTT. It is translated as CSANRGAGTEAFF. The chain is built from TRBV29-1 and TRBJ1-1, with D maybe TRBD1 (6 bases). Between the trimmed V and J ends, which lost 7 bases and 4 bases, there was a span of 16 bases. The length of the CDR3 is 13 residues. From germline, CDR1 is SQVTM and CDR2 ANQGSEA.

The CDR3 reads CAWRGTLSTDTQYF. The CDR3 coding sequence is TGTGCCTGGAGAGGGACTCTTAGCACAGATACGCAGTATTTT. V usage is TRBV30 and J usage is TRBJ2-3, with D perhaps TRBD2 (6 bases). CDR1 GTSNPN and CDR2 SVGIG come from the germline V gene (reference sequence). The V and J ends lost 3 bases and 0 bases respectively, with 10 bases between them. This CDR3 has 14 amino acids.

This clonotype was seen ten or more times. The rearrangement uses TRBV7-9 and TRBJ2-5; D is undetermined. The CDR3 length is 11 residues. V was cut by 2 bases and J by 2 bases, with 0 bases left in between. The germline V gene has CDR1 SEHNR and CDR2 FQNEAQ (reference sequence). This chain's CDR3 is CASSLQETQYF. CDR3 DNA: TGTGCCAGCAGCTTACAAGAGACCCAGTACTTC.

This clonotype was seen many times. This rearrangement joins TRBV7-9 to TRBJ2-3; D is possibly TRBD2 (6 bases). The V end lost 5 bases, the J end lost 9 bases, and 33 bases lay between the germline ends. CDR1 SEHNR and CDR2 FQNEAQ come from the germline V gene (reference sequence). This CDR3 contains 19 residues. This CDR3 reads CASSPDYFERKHRTWTQYF. The CDR3, as DNA: TGTGCCAGCAGCCCGGACTATTTCGAACGCAAGCACAGAACCTGGACGCAGTATTTT.

This clonotype showed up many times. The chain links TRBV20-1 to TRBJ1-2; D unclear. Trimming shortened V by 4 bases and J by 4 bases, and 19 bases separated the two germline ends. Germline V lookup: CDR1 DFQATT, CDR2 SNEGSKA (reference sequence). There are 15 residues in the CDR3. For the CDR3, the DNA is TGCAGTGCTATCTTGGGGAGCTCTACGGGCTATGGCTACACCTTC. This gives the protein CSAILGSSTGYGYTF.

Many counts were recorded for this clonotype. The chain joins TRBV18 to TRBJ2-3; 9 nucleotides line up with TRBD2. The CDR3 consists of 15 residues. V shed 3 bases and J 1 base; nucleotides not matched to a gene: 2. Germline assignment: CDR1 KGHSH and CDR2 LQKENI. Here the CDR3 DNA reads TGTGCCAGCTCACCCCTAGCGGGGCGCACAGATACGCAGTATTTT. It translates to CASSPLAGRTDTQYF.

The sample holds many counts of this clonotype. This chain's CDR3 is CASSRTPGQGLDTEAFF. The DNA of the CDR3 is TGTGCCAGCAGCCGAACACCCGGACAGGGATTGGACACTGAAGCTTTCTTT. V is TRBV27 and J is TRBJ1-1, with TRBD1 matching 8 bases. V shed 6 bases and J 3 bases; nucleotides not matched to a gene: 15. Germline assignment: CDR1 MNHEY and CDR2 SMNVEV (reference sequence). CDR3 length: 17 residues.

This clonotype appeared many times. The chain carries TRBV5-1 and TRBJ1-6; no definite D call. Germline CDR1 SGHRS, CDR2 YFSETQ. CDR3 length equals 15 residues. Trimming took off 0 bases at V and 5 bases at J, with 9 bases between the two ends. In DNA, the CDR3 is TGCGCCAGCAGCTTGGCCCTCAGCAATAATTCACCCCTCCACTTT. As protein: CASSLALSNNSPLHF. The complete variable domain, with remaining parts taken from reference TRBV5-1 and TRBJ1-6, reads KAGVTQTPRYLIKTRGQQVTLSCSPISGHRSVSWYQQTPGQGLQFLFEYFSETQRNKGNFPGRFSGRQFSNSRSEMNVSTLELGDSALYLCASSLALSNNSPLHFGNGTRLTVT.